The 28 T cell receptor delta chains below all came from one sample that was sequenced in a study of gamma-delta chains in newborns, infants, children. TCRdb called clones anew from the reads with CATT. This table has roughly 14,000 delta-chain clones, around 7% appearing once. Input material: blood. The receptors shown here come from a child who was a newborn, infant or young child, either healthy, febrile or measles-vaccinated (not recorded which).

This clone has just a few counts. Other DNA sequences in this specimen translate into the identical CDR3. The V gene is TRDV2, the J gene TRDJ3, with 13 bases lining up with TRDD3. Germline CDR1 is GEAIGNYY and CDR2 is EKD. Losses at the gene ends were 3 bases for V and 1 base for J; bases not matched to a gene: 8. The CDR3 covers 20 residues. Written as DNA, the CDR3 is TGTGCCTGTGACCGTACTGGGGGATACGATAGGTCCTGGGACACCCGACAGATGTTTTTC. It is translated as CACDRTGGYDRSWDTRQMFF.

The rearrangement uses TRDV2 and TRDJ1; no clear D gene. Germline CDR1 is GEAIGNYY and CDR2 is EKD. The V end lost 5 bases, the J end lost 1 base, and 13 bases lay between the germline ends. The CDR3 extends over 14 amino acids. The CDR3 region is CACGGRYATDKLIF. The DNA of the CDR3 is TGTGCCTGTGGCGGAAGGTATGCCACCGATAAACTCATCTTT.

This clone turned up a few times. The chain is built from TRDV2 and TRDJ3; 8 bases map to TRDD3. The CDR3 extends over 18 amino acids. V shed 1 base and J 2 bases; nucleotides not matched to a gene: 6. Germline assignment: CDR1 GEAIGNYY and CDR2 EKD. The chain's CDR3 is CACDTGGFFAWDTRQMFF. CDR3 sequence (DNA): TGTGCCTGTGACACTGGGGGATTTTTTGCCTGGGACACCCGACAGATGTTTTTC.

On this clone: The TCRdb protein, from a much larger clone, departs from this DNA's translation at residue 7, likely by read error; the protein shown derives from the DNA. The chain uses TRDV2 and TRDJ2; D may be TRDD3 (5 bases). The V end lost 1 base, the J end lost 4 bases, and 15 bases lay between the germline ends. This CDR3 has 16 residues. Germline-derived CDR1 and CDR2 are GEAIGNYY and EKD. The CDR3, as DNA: TGTGCCTGTGACACACTGGTGGATAGCCGGACAGCACAACTCTTCTTT. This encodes CACDTLVDSRTAQLFF.

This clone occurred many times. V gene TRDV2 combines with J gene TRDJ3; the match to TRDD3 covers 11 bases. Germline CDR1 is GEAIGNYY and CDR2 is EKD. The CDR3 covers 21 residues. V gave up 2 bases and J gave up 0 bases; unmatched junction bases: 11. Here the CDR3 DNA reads TGTGCCTGTGACAAAGTACTGGGGGATATCCCTAGCTCCTGGGACACCCGACAGATGTTTTTC. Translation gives CACDKVLGDIPSSWDTRQMFF.

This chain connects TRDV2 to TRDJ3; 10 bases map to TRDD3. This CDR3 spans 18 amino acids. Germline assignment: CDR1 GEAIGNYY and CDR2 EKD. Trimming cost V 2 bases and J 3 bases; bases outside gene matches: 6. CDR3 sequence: CACDKGGYVVWDTRQMFF. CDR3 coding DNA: TGTGCCTGTGACAAGGGGGGATACGTCGTCTGGGACACCCGACAGATGTTTTTC.

The CDR3 DNA sequence: TGTGCCTGTGACTTCACTGGGGGCAATAGCTCCTGGGACACCCGACAGATGTTTTTC. Translation gives CACDFTGGNSSWDTRQMFF. V is TRDV2 and J is TRDJ3; 8 bases align to TRDD3. Germline assignment: CDR1 GEAIGNYY and CDR2 EKD. The CDR3 loop spans 19 amino acids. The V segment lost 3 bases and the J segment 0 bases; nucleotides outside the gene matches: 9.

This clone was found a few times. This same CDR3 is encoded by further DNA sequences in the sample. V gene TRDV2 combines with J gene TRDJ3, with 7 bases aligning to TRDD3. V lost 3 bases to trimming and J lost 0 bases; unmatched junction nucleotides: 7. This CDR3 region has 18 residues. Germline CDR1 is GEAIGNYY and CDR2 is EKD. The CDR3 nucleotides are TGTGCCTGTGACGTACTGGGGTCGAGCTCCTGGGACACCCGACAGATGTTTTTC. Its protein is CACDVLGSSSWDTRQMFF.

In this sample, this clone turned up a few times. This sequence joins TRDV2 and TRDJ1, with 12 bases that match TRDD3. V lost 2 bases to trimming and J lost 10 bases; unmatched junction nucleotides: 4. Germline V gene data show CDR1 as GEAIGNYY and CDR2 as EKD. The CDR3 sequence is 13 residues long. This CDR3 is CACDILGDTRLIF. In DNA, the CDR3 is TGTGCCTGTGACATACTGGGGGATACAAGACTCATCTTT.

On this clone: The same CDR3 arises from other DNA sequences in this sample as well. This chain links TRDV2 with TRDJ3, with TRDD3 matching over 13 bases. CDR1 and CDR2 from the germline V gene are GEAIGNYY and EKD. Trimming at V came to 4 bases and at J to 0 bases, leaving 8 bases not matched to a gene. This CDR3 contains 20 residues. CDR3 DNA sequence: TGTGCCTGTGATCTACTGGGGGATACGCTAAGCTCCTGGGACACCCGACAGATGTTTTTC. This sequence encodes CACDLLGDTLSSWDTRQMFF.

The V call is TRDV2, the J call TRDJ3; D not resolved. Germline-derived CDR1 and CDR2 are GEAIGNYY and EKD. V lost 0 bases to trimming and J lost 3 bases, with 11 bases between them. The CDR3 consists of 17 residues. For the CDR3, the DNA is TGTGCCTGTGACACCGAGGATGGCTTCTGGGACACCCGACAGATGTTTTTC. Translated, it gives CACDTEDGFWDTRQMFF.

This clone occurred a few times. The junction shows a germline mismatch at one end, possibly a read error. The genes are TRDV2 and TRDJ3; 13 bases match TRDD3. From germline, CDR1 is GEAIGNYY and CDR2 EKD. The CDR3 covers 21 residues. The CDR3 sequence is CSCDTVDWGIRLSWDTRQMFF. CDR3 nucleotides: TGTTCCTGTGACACCGTAGACTGGGGGATACGCCTCTCCTGGGACACCCGACAGATGTTTTTC.

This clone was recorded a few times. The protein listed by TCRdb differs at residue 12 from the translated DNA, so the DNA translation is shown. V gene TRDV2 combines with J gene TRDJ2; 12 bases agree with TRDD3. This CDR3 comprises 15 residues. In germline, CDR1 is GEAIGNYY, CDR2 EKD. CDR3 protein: CACVLGDTLTAHLFF. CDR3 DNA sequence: TGTGCCTGTGTACTGGGGGATACTTTGACAGCACACCTCTTCTTT.

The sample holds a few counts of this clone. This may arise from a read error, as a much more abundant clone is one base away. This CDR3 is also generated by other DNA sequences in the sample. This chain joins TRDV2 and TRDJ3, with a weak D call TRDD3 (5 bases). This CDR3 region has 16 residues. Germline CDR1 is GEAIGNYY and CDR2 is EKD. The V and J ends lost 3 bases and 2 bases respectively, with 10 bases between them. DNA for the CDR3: TGTGCCTGTGACGAATGGGGCCCCTGGGACACCCGACAGATGTTTTTC. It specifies CACDEWGPWDTRQMFF.

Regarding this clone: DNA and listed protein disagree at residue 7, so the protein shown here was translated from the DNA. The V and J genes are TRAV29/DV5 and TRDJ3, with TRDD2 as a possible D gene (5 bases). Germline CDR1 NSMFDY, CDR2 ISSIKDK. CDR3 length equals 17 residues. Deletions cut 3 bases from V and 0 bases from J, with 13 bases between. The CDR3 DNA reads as TGTGCAGCAATAGATCCTATGGGCTCCTGGGACACCCGACAGATGTTTTTC. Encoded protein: CAAIDPMGSWDTRQMFF.

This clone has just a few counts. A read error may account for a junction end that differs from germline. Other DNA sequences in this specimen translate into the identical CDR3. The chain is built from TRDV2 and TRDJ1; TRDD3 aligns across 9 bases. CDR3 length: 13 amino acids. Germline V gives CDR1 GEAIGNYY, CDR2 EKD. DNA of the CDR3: TGTGCCTGTGACACGGGGGATACCGACAAACTCATCTTT. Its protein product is CACDTGDTDKLIF.

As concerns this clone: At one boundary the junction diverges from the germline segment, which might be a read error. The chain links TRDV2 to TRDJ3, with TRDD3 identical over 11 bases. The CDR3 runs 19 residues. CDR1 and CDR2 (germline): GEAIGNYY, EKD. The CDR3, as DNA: TGTGCCTGTGACAGACTGGGGGATAACTACTCCTGGGACACCCGACAGATTTTTTTC. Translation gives CACDRLGDNYSWDTRQIFF.

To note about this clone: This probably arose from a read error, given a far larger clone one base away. The CDR3 is CACVTVLGDSSWDTRQMFF. For the CDR3, the DNA is TGTGCCTGTGTCACCGTACTGGGGGATAGCTCCTGGGACACCCGACAGATGTTTTTC. The chain uses TRDV2 and TRDJ3; TRDD3 matches at 11 bases. The CDR3 extends over 19 amino acids. Germline V lookup: CDR1 GEAIGNYY, CDR2 EKD.

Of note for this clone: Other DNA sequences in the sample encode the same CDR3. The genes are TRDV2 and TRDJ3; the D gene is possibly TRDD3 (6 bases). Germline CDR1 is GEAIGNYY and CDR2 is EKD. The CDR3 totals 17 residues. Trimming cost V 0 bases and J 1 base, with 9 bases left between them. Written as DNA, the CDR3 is TGTGCCTGTGACACCGTTGGGGATTCCTGGGACACCCGACAGATGTTTTTC. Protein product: CACDTVGDSWDTRQMFF.

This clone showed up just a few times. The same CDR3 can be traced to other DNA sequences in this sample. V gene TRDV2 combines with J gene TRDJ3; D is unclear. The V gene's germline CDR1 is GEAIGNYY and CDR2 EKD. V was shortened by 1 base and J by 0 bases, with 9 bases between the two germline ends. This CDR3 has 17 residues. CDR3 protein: CACDTITSSWDTRQMFF. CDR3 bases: TGTGCCTGTGACACGATTACTAGCTCCTGGGACACCCGACAGATGTTTTTC.

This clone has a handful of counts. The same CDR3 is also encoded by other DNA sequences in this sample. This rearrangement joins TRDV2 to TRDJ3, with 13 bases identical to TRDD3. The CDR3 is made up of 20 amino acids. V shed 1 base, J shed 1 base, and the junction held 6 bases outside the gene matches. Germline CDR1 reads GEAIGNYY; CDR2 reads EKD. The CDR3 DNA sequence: TGTGCCTGTGACACACTGGGACTGGGGGATACGTCCTGGGACACCCGACAGATGTTTTTC. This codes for CACDTLGLGDTSWDTRQMFF.

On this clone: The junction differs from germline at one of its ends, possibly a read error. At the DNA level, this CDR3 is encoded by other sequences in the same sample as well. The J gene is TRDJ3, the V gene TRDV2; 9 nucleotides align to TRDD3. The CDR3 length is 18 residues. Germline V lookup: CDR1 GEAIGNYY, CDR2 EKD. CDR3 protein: CACDFTGGTAWDTRQMFF. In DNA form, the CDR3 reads TGTGCCTGTGACTTTACTGGGGGAACAGCCTGGGACACCCGGCAGATGTTTTTC.

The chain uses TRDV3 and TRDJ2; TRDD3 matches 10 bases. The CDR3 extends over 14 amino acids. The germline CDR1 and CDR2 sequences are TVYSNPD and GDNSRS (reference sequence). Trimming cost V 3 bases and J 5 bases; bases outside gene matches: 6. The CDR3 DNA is TGTGCCTTCAACCTACTGGGGGATACAGCACAACTCTTCTTT. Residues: CAFNLLGDTAQLFF.

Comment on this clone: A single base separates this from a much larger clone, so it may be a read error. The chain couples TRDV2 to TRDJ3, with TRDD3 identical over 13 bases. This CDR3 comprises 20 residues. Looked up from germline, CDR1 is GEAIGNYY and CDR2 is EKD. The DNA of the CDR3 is TGTGCCTGTGACACGCTGGGACTGGGGGATACGTCCTGGGACACCCGACGGATGTTTTTC. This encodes CACDTLGLGDTSWDTRRMFF.

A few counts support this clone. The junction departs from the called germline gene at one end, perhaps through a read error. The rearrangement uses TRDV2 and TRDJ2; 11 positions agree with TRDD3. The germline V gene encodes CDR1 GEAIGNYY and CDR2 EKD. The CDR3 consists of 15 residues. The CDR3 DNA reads TGTGCCTGTGACGTACTGGGGGATAGGGCAGCAGAACTCTTCTTT. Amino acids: CACDVLGDRAAELFF.

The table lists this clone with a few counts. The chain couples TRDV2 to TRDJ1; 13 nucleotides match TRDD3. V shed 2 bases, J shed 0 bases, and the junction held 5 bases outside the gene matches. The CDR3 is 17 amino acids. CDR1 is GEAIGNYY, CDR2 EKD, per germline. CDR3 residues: CACDILGDTTNTDKLIF. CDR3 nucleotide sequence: TGTGCCTGTGACATACTGGGGGATACGACCAACACCGATAAACTCATCTTT.

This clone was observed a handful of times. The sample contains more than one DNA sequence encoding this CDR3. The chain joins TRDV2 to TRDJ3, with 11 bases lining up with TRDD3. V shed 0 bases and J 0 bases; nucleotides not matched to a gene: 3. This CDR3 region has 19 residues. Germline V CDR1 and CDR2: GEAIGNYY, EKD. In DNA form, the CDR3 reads TGTGCCTGTGACACCCTGGGGGATACCAGCTCCTGGGACACCCGACAGATGTTTTTC. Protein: CACDTLGDTSSWDTRQMFF.

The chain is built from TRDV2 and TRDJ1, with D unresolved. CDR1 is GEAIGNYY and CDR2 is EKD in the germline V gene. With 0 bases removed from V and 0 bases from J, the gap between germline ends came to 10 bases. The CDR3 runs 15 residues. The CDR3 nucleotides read TGTGCCTGTGACACCGATCGGATTTACACCGATAAACTCATCTTT. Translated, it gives CACDTDRIYTDKLIF.